The 14 T cell receptor beta chains in this list originate from one sample, sequenced in a study of shared clonotypes between healthy human individuals. Assay: immunoSEQ multiplex PCR; the TCRdb copy retains only in-frame clones and omits some. This table holds roughly 2.6 million clones, around 94% found once. Material for sequencing was naive CD4+ T cells sorted from blood. Noted subset: CD45RA+ positively selected. Source of these receptors: a man aged 18 to 29 in good health.

To note about this clone: The same CDR3 can be traced to other DNA sequences in this sample. The V gene is TRBV6-1, the J gene TRBJ2-7; TRBD2 aligns across 9 bases. Germline lookup yields CDR1 MNHNS and CDR2 SASEGT. The length of the CDR3 is 14 residues. V dropped 6 bases and J dropped 0; count of bases not matched to a gene: 3. The CDR3 loop reads CASRGAGGSYEQYF. CDR3 DNA: TGTGCCAGCAGGGGAGCGGGAGGCTCCTACGAGCAGTACTTC.

The chain is built from TRBV5-1 and TRBJ2-1; 7 bases are a match to TRBD2. This CDR3 is built from 18 residues. Germline V gene data show CDR1 as SGHRS and CDR2 as YFSETQ. The trim removed 0 bases at V and 4 bases at J, leaving 13 bases unmatched. The CDR3 loop is CASSLGLMGGSGYNEQFF. CDR3 DNA sequence: TGCGCCAGCAGCTTGGGGCTTATGGGCGGGAGCGGATACAATGAGCAGTTCTTC.

The CDR3 coding sequence is TGTGCCAGCAGCGCCGGACTCGGGACCTACAATGAGCAGTTCTTC. This gives the protein CASSAGLGTYNEQFF. The chain couples TRBV9 to TRBJ2-1, with D possibly matching TRBD2 (5 bases). Per the germline V gene, CDR1 is SGDLS and CDR2 is YYNGEE. This CDR3 spans 15 amino acids. The V gene lost 3 bases and the J gene lost 2 bases, with 12 bases spanning the gap.

The rearrangement uses TRBV11-3 and TRBJ2-2; 10 bases line up with TRBD1. In germline, CDR1 is SGHNT, CDR2 YENEEA. J gave up 7 bases and V 5 bases, and 7 bases lay outside the gene matches. The CDR3 extends over 15 amino acids. This CDR3 reads CASSQSGTGVGELFF. CDR3 DNA sequence: TGTGCCAGCAGCCAATCCGGGACAGGGGTCGGGGAGCTGTTTTTT.

As to this clone: Other DNA variants within this sample encode the same CDR3. The chain is built from TRBV30 and TRBJ1-1; no firm D call. Deletions cut 2 bases from V and 5 bases from J, with 9 bases between. CDR3 length: 12 residues. The V gene's germline CDR1 is GTSNPN and CDR2 SVGIG (reference sequence). The CDR3: CAWSQGPTEAFF. CDR3 DNA: TGTGCCTGGAGTCAAGGGCCGACTGAAGCTTTCTTT. Full variable domain (remainder filled in from reference TRBV30 and TRBJ1-1): SQTIHQWPATLVQPVGSPLSLECTVEGTSNPNLYWYRQAAGRGLQLLFYSVGIGQISSEVPQNLSASRPQDRQFILSSKKLLLSDSGFYLCAWSQGPTEAFFGQGTRLTVV.

The V and J genes are TRBV7-2 and TRBJ1-1; TRBD1 aligns across 8 bases. Unmatched junction bases numbered 7, after V lost 0 bases and J lost 1 base. Germline CDR1 SGHTA, CDR2 FQGNSA. The CDR3 runs 17 residues. CDR3 in amino acids: CASSLAGTGWGNTEAFF. The CDR3 DNA reads TGTGCCAGCAGCTTAGCCGGGACAGGATGGGGGAACACTGAAGCTTTCTTT.

The chain's CDR3 is CARGQGDYEQYF. DNA of the CDR3: TGTGCCAGAGGACAGGGGGACTACGAGCAGTACTTC. The V and J genes are TRBV2 and TRBJ2-7; 10 nucleotides agree with TRBD1. This CDR3 is 12 amino acids long. Trimming removed 9 bases from V and 3 bases from J; junction bases left unmatched: 2. The germline V gene encodes CDR1 SNHLY and CDR2 FYNNEI.

The chain carries TRBV6-1 and TRBJ2-7; D is possibly TRBD1 or TRBD2 (5 bases each). The CDR3 runs to 15 residues. CDR1 and CDR2 from the germline V gene are MNHNS and SASEGT. With 4 bases removed from V and 2 bases from J, the gap between germline ends came to 15 bases. This CDR3 reads CASSVNRDPAYEQYF. The CDR3 nucleotides are TGTGCCAGCAGTGTAAATCGGGACCCGGCCTACGAGCAGTACTTC.

The rearrangement joins TRBV6-1 to TRBJ2-7; 9 nucleotides align to TRBD1. The V gene's germline CDR1 is MNHNS and CDR2 SASEGT. V trimming: 7 bases; J trimming: 3 bases; junction bases outside the gene matches: 10. There are 15 residues in the CDR3. The DNA of the CDR3 is TGTGCCAGCACCGTCGCGGGACAGGGACTCTACGAGCAGTACTTC. Its protein product is CASTVAGQGLYEQYF.

The chain is built from TRBV2 and TRBJ1-5; the D is unclear. V was clipped by 1 base and J by 6 bases, with 10 bases between them. The CDR3 has 14 residues. Per germline, CDR1 SNHLY and CDR2 FYNNEI. The CDR3 reads CASSEGSGGQPQHF. CDR3 DNA: TGTGCCAGCAGTGAAGGGTCGGGTGGTCAGCCCCAGCATTTT.

Concerning this clone: This sample includes further DNA sequences coding for the same CDR3. The chain links TRBV19 to TRBJ1-4, with 10 bases that match TRBD1. Germline-derived CDR1 and CDR2 are LNHDA and SQIVND (reference sequence). This CDR3 spans 15 amino acids. J gave up 8 bases and V 6 bases, and 9 bases lay outside the gene matches. CDR3 sequence (DNA): TGTGCCAGTAGCATCGCCGGGACAGGGGACGAAAAACTGTTTTTT. Translated, it gives CASSIAGTGDEKLFF.

Points on this clone: Other nucleotide sequences in the sample specify the same CDR3. The chain couples TRBV6-5 to TRBJ2-6; D unresolved. This CDR3 comprises 15 residues. The V end was cut by 0 bases, the J end by 2 bases, with 5 bases between. Germline CDR1 MNHEY, CDR2 SVGAGI. CDR3 region: CASSYSGTGANVLTF. CDR3 DNA sequence: TGTGCCAGCAGTTACTCAGGGACTGGGGCCAACGTCCTGACTTTC.

This clone was recorded once. The chain couples TRBV2 to TRBJ1-2; 7 nucleotides line up with TRBD1. With 6 bases clipped from V and 0 bases from J, the junction kept 10 bases outside the gene matches. This CDR3 is 16 amino acids long. The germline V gene has CDR1 SNHLY and CDR2 FYNNEI. The chain's CDR3 is CASSQGGFGANYGYTF. In nucleotides, the CDR3 is TGTGCCAGCAGCCAGGGGGGATTCGGAGCTAACTATGGCTACACCTTC. Complete variable domain (other parts from reference TRBV2 and TRBJ1-2): EPEVTQTPSHQVTQMGQEVILRCVPISNHLYFYWYRQILGQKVEFLVSFYNNEISEKSEIFDDQFSVERPDGSNFTLKIRSTKLEDSAMYFCASSQGGFGANYGYTFGSGTRLTVV.

The genes are TRBV7-6 and TRBJ1-4, with TRBD1 matching 9 bases. The CDR3 spans 14 residues. The junction had 2 bases not matched to a gene; V was cut back by 1 base and J by 8 bases. In germline, CDR1 is SGHVS, CDR2 FNYEAQ. The CDR3 loop is CASSLDGQGEKLFF. CDR3 nucleotides: TGTGCCAGCAGCTTAGATGGACAGGGGGAAAAACTGTTTTTT. Together with reference TRBV7-6 and TRBJ1-4, the CDR3 gives the full variable domain: GAGVSQSPRYKVTKRGQDVALRCDPISGHVSLYWYRQALGQGPEFLTYFNYEAQQDKSGLPNDRFSAERPEGSISTLTIQRTEQRDSAMYRCASSLDGQGEKLFFGSGTQLSVL.